This entry features one TCR beta chain sequence. This sample was taken from a study of blood T cell repertoires in COVID-19. The overall study: The origin of the acute and convalescent COVID-19 samples was the United States, Italy and Spain.

TCRdb's copy holds only in-frame clones and misses some; the assay was immunoSEQ multiplex PCR. The repertoire holds 220,000 or so clones, with approximately 85% as singletons. The germline CDR1 and CDR2 sequences are MDHEN and SYDVKM. V trimming: 2 bases; J trimming: 9 bases; junction bases outside the gene matches: 8. The CDR3 runs 14 residues. The specimen sequenced was peripheral blood. This TCR was recovered from a woman of 80 years or more with COVID-19, enrolled during active disease. The chain carries TRBV28 and TRBJ2-7; 9 nucleotides match TRBD2. The CDR3 reads CASSLPVAGVAQYF. In nucleotides, the CDR3 is TGTGCCAGCAGTTTACCCGTAGCGGGAGTGGCGCAGTACTTC.